The 24 T cell receptor beta chains below were found in one sample sequenced in a study of cytomegalovirus exposure and HLA in healthy donors. The study ran its PCR with 60 Vbeta and 13 Jbeta primers. Repertoires were generated with immunoSEQ multiplex PCR, while TCRdb's copy carries only in-frame clones and drops some. The sample holds around 190,000 clones, roughly 74% seen once. Material for sequencing was PBMCs. These receptors originate from a female donor in good health and CMV-seronegative.

This clone was seen once. This sequence joins TRBV11-3 and TRBJ1-2; no reliable D call. Germline CDR1 and CDR2: SGHNT and YENEEA. V gave up 5 bases and J gave up 7 bases, with 17 bases separating them. This CDR3 contains 14 residues. The CDR3, as DNA: TGTGCCAGCAGCCCCCTTGGAGGGATGGGTGGCTACACCTTC. Its protein is CASSPLGGMGGYTF.

The chain joins TRBV28 to TRBJ2-7; TRBD1 matches 8 bases. Germline-derived CDR1 and CDR2 are MDHEN and SYDVKM. This CDR3 is 15 amino acids long. V was pared by 4 bases and J by 3 bases, with 8 bases of the junction left unmatched. The CDR3: CASSSPGQESYEQYF. The CDR3 DNA follows: TGTGCCAGCAGTTCACCGGGACAGGAGAGCTACGAGCAGTACTTC. The full variable domain, completed using reference TRBV28 and TRBJ2-7, is DVKVTQSSRYLVKRTGEKVFLECVQDMDHENMFWYRQDPGLGLRLIYFSYDVKMKEKGDIPEGYSVSREKKERFSLILESASTNQTSMYLCASSSPGQESYEQYFGPGTRLTVT.

Only a few counts were recorded for this clone. This sequence joins TRBV9 and TRBJ1-2, with 7 bases identical to TRBD1. The CDR3 extends over 14 amino acids. The germline CDR1 and CDR2 sequences are SGDLS and YYNGEE. After removal of 7 bases from V and 6 bases from J, the junction contained 12 bases not matched to a gene. The CDR3 DNA is TGTGCCAGCCATCAAGGGGGCGCAATGAATGGCTACACCTTC. Translation: CASHQGGAMNGYTF.

This clone was seen once. V and J are TRBV6-1 and TRBJ2-5; no clear D gene. Judging by the DNA end, TRBJ2-7 fits better; the J call may be wrong. This CDR3 comprises 12 residues. In germline, CDR1 is MNHNS, CDR2 SASEGT. CDR3 residues: CASSQTGYEQYF. DNA of the CDR3: TGTGCCAGCAGTCAGACTGGCTACGAGCAGTACTTC.

This clone was seen more than once but under ten times. This chain links TRBV30 with TRBJ2-5, with 10 bases matching TRBD1. Germline V gene data show CDR1 as GTSNPN and CDR2 as SVGIG (reference sequence). This CDR3 spans 14 amino acids. V was clipped by 4 bases and J by 7 bases; unmatched bases: 9. The CDR3 DNA sequence: TGTGCCTGGATGGGACAGGGGTTTAGGGGGACCCAGTACTTC. This sequence encodes CAWMGQGFRGTQYF.

This chain links TRBV28 with TRBJ2-5; 8 nucleotides agree with TRBD1. The CDR3 is made up of 16 amino acids. J lost 1 base, V lost 5 bases, and 9 bases had no gene match. The V gene's germline CDR1 is MDHEN and CDR2 SYDVKM. CDR3 region: CASSNSGQALQETQYF. In nucleotides, the CDR3 is TGTGCCAGCAGTAATTCGGGACAGGCCCTCCAAGAGACCCAGTACTTC.

The chain employs TRBV5-1 and TRBJ2-1; no reliable D call. The length of the CDR3 is 14 residues. Germline CDR1 reads SGHRS; CDR2 reads YFSETQ. Trimming removed 0 bases at V and 5 bases at J, with 9 bases between. The CDR3 coding sequence is TGCGCCAGCAGCTTGGGTTGGTCTAACAATGAGCAGTTCTTC. As protein: CASSLGWSNNEQFF.

This clone showed up just a few times. This rearrangement joins TRBV7-6 to TRBJ1-3; possible D gene TRBD1, 6 bases. The germline V and J ends were trimmed by 4 bases and 2 bases, with 12 bases remaining between them. The germline V gene has CDR1 SGHVS and CDR2 FNYEAQ. The CDR3 spans 15 residues. This CDR3 reads CASSSGVLAGNTIYF. The CDR3 region has the DNA TGTGCCAGCAGCTCAGGGGTTTTGGCTGGAAACACCATATATTTT.

This chain links TRBV9 with TRBJ1-5; 8 bases are shared with TRBD1. This CDR3 is 15 amino acids long. Germline CDR1 SGDLS, CDR2 YYNGEE. Germline trimming cut 3 bases from V and 4 bases from J; bases unmatched to any gene: 6. The CDR3 DNA sequence: TGTGCCAGCAGCGGCGGACAGGGATGGAATCAGCCCCAGCATTTT. It is translated as CASSGGQGWNQPQHF.

The J gene is TRBJ1-1, the V gene TRBV11-3, with 8 positions matching TRBD1. CDR1 and CDR2 from the germline V gene are SGHNT and YENEEA. The CDR3 loop spans 14 amino acids. V dropped 6 bases and J dropped 1; count of bases not matched to a gene: 4. CDR3 residues: CASRYGQGNTEAFF. CDR3 nucleotide sequence: TGTGCCAGCAGGTACGGACAGGGGAACACTGAAGCTTTCTTT.

The chain uses TRBV30 and TRBJ1-3; D remains unclear. V was shortened by 3 bases and J by 4 bases, with 7 bases between the two germline ends. The CDR3 has 12 amino acids. CDR1 and CDR2 (germline): GTSNPN, SVGIG (reference sequence). Here the CDR3 DNA reads TGTGCCTGGAGGGCTTTCGGAAACACCATATATTTT. It translates to CAWRAFGNTIYF.

The chain employs TRBV7-9 and TRBJ1-6; D uncertain. The length of the CDR3 is 14 residues. V was clipped by 5 bases and J by 10 bases, with 15 bases between them. The V gene's germline CDR1 is SEHNR and CDR2 FQNEAQ (reference sequence). The CDR3 nucleotides are TGTGCCAGCAGCCTCCAGGTCATAGGATCACCCCTCCACTTT. This sequence encodes CASSLQVIGSPLHF. The full variable domain, rest sourced from reference TRBV7-9 and TRBJ1-6, is DTGVSQNPRHKITKRGQNVTFRCDPISEHNRLYWYRQTLGQGPEFLTYFQNEAQLEKSRLLSDRFSAERPKGSFSTLEIQRTEQGDSAMYLCASSLQVIGSPLHFGNGTRLTVT.

The chain has TRBV7-2 and TRBJ2-2; TRBD1 matches 8 bases. The V gene end was trimmed by 6 bases and the J gene end by 6 bases; junction bases not matched to a gene: 15. This CDR3 has 17 amino acids. CDR1 is SGHTA and CDR2 is FQGNSA in the germline V gene. In nucleotides, the CDR3 is TGTGCCAGCAGGTCATCCACCCCGGGACAGGTCTCCGGGGAGCTGTTTTTT. The encoded protein is CASRSSTPGQVSGELFF.

This clone occurred a few times. The chain has TRBV28 and TRBJ2-3; no clear D gene. Germline lookup yields CDR1 MDHEN and CDR2 SYDVKM. Trimming shortened V by 3 bases and J by 1 base, and 11 bases separated the two germline ends. This CDR3 spans 15 amino acids. CDR3 sequence: CASSFLREGTDTQYF. In DNA, the CDR3 is TGTGCCAGCAGTTTTCTAAGAGAAGGCACAGATACGCAGTATTTT.

The rearrangement links TRBV4-1 to TRBJ1-2, with D uncertain. Looked up from germline, CDR1 is MGHRA and CDR2 is YSYEKL. V lost 0 bases and J lost 2, with 16 bases in between. The length of the CDR3 is 17 residues. The CDR3 reads CASSQEAQVGQNYGYTF. CDR3 nucleotide sequence: TGCGCCAGCAGCCAAGAAGCCCAGGTTGGGCAGAACTATGGCTACACCTTC.

The CDR3 DNA reads as TGTGCCAGCAGCCTGGGACAGGGAGAGCAGTACTTC. Protein sequence: CASSLGQGEQYF. The chain employs TRBV5-4 and TRBJ2-7; TRBD1 matches at 9 bases. Germline-derived CDR1 and CDR2 are SGHNT and YYREEE (reference sequence). The CDR3 covers 12 residues. V trimming: 4 bases; J trimming: 7 bases; junction bases outside the gene matches: 3.

The chain employs TRBV7-9 and TRBJ2-7, with a possible D match to TRBD2 (6 bases). Trimming pared 8 bases from V and 0 bases from J, leaving 14 bases between. Germline loops: CDR1 SEHNR, CDR2 FQNEAQ (reference sequence). This CDR3 comprises 14 residues. The CDR3 loop is CASGGDQPSYEQYF. CDR3 nucleotides: TGTGCCAGCGGAGGGGACCAACCCTCCTACGAGCAGTACTTC.

This chain uses TRBV12-5 with TRBJ1-1; 12 nucleotides agree with TRBD1. The CDR3 is 16 residues long. Germline loops: CDR1 LGHNT, CDR2 FRNRAP. With 5 bases clipped from V and 1 base from J, the junction kept 5 bases outside the gene matches. This CDR3 is CASGPVGQGANTEAFF. The CDR3 coding sequence is TGTGCTAGTGGTCCAGTGGGACAGGGGGCGAACACTGAAGCTTTCTTT.

This clone was seen only a few times. This chain links TRBV5-4 with TRBJ2-5; D is perhaps TRBD1 (5 bases). Judging by the DNA end, TRBJ2-7 fits better; the J call may be wrong. CDR1 and CDR2 from the germline V gene are SGHNT and YYREEE (reference sequence). The CDR3 runs to 11 residues. In nucleotides, the CDR3 is TGTGCCACCACCTGGGGCGACGAGCAGTACTTC. Encoded protein: CATTWGDEQYF.

The chain carries TRBV7-9 and TRBJ1-1, with D unresolved. The V end lost 6 bases, the J end lost 3 bases, and 11 bases lay between the germline ends. This CDR3 has 13 residues. CDR1 is SEHNR and CDR2 is FQNEAQ in the germline V gene (reference sequence). Here the CDR3 DNA reads TGTGCCAGCAGACCAAGCCCCCACACTGAAGCTTTCTTT. It encodes CASRPSPHTEAFF.

The genes are TRBV5-1 and TRBJ2-7, with 7 bases lining up with TRBD1. The CDR3 consists of 15 residues. Trimming at V came to 3 bases and at J to 7 bases, leaving 13 bases not matched to a gene. The germline CDR1 and CDR2 sequences are SGHRS and YFSETQ. For the CDR3, the DNA is TGCGCCAGCAGCTCCTCGACAGGGCCAACGAGGGAGCAGTACTTC. Its protein product is CASSSSTGPTREQYF.

The genes are TRBV7-9 and TRBJ2-5, with 7 bases that match TRBD1. CDR1 is SEHNR, CDR2 FQNEAQ, per germline (reference sequence). The CDR3 totals 16 residues. V lost 5 bases and J lost 1; bases outside the gene matches: 10. CDR3 protein: CASSPKTGATQETQYF. The CDR3 region has the DNA TGTGCCAGCAGCCCCAAAACAGGGGCGACCCAAGAGACCCAGTACTTC.

This clone appeared a single time. The chain couples TRBV5-4 to TRBJ1-2, with 7 bases fitting TRBD1. Germline CDR1 and CDR2: SGHNT and YYREEE (reference sequence). The trim removed 4 bases at V and 3 bases at J, leaving 12 bases unmatched. The CDR3 covers 16 residues. The CDR3 loop is CASSDFKRGPHYGYTF. The CDR3 DNA follows: TGTGCCAGCAGCGATTTCAAAAGGGGGCCTCACTATGGCTACACCTTC. Combining the CDR3 with reference TRBV5-4 and TRBJ1-2 gives the whole variable domain ETGVTQSPTHLIKTRGQQVTLRCSSQSGHNTVSWYQQALGQGPQFIFQYYREEENGRGNFPPRFSGLQFPNYSSELNVNALELDDSALYLCASSDFKRGPHYGYTFGSGTRLTVV.

A note on this clone: At one end, the junction sequence differs from germline, possibly due to a read error. This rearrangement joins TRBV7-9 to TRBJ1-2; D unresolved. Germline values: CDR1 SEHNR, CDR2 FQNEAQ (reference sequence). The CDR3 has 11 amino acids. CDR3 protein: CSSSSGDGYTF. Here the CDR3 DNA reads TGTTCCAGCAGCTCCGGGGATGGCTACACCTTC.